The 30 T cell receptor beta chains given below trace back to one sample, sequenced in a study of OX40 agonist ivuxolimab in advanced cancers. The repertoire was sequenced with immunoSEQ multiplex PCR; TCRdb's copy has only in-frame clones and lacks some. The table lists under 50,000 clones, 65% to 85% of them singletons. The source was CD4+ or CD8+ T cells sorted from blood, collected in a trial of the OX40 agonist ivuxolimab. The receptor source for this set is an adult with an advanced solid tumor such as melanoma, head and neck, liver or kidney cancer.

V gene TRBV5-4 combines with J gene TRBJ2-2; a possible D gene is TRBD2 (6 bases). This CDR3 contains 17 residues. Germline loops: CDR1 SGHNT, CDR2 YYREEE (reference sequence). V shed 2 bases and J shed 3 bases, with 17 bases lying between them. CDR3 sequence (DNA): TGTGCCAGCAGCTTCAGTCTTTCTAGCGTAGACACCGGGGAGCTGTTTTTT. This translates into CASSFSLSSVDTGELFF.

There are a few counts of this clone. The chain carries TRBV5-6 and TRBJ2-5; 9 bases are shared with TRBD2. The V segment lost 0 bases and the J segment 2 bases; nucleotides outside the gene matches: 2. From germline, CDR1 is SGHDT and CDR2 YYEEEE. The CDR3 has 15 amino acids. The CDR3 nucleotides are TGTGCCAGCAGCTTGGTCCTAGCGGGACAAGAGACCCAGTACTTC. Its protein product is CASSLVLAGQETQYF.

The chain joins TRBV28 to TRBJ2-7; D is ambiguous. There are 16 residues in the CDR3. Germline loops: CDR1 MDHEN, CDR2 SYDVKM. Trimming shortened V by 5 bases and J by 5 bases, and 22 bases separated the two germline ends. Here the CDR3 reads CASSPEIPTRTDEQYF. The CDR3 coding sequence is TGTGCCAGCAGTCCCGAGATCCCGACCCGGACCGACGAGCAGTACTTC.

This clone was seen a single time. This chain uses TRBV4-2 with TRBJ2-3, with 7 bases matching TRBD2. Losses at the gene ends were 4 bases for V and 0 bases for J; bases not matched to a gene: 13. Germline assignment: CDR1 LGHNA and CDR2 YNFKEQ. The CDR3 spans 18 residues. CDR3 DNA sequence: TGTGCCAGCAGCCTTAAGTCTAGTGGCGGGAGTAGCACAGATACGCAGTATTTT. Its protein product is CASSLKSSGGSSTDTQYF.

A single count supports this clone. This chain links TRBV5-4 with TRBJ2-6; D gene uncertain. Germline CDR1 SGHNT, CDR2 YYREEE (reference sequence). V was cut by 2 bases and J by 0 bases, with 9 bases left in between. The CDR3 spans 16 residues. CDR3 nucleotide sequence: TGTGCCAGCAGCTTAACAGCGCACTCTGGGGCCAACGTCCTGACTTTC. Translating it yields CASSLTAHSGANVLTF.

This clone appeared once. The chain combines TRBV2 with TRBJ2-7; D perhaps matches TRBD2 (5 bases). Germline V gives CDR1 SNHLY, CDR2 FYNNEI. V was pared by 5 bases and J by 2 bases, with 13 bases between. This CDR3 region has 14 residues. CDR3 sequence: CASSPDLRTYEQYF. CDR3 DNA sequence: TGTGCCAGCAGTCCGGACTTGCGGACCTACGAGCAGTACTTC. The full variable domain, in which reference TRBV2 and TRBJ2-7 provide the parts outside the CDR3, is EPEVTQTPSHQVTQMGQEVILRCVPISNHLYFYWYRQILGQKVEFLVSFYNNEISEKSEIFDDQFSVERPDGSNFTLKIRSTKLEDSAMYFCASSPDLRTYEQYFGPGTRLTVT.

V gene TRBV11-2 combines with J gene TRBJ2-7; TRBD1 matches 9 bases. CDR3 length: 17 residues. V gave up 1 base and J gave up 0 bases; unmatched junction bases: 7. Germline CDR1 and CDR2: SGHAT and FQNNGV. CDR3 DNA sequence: TGTGCCAGCAGCTTAGCGGGGGGACAGGGAAGCTCCTACGAGCAGTACTTC. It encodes CASSLAGGQGSSYEQYF.

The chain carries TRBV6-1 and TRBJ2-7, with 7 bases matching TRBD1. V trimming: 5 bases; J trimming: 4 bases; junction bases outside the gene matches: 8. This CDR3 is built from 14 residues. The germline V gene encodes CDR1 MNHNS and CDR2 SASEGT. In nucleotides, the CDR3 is TGTGCCAGCAGTAACCGACAGGGTGGGTACGAGCAGTACTTC. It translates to CASSNRQGGYEQYF.

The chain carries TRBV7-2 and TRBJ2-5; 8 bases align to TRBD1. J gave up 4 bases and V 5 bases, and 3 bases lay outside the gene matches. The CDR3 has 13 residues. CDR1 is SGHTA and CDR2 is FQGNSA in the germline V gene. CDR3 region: CASSPTGGETQYF. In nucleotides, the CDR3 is TGTGCCAGCAGCCCCACAGGGGGAGAGACCCAGTACTTC.

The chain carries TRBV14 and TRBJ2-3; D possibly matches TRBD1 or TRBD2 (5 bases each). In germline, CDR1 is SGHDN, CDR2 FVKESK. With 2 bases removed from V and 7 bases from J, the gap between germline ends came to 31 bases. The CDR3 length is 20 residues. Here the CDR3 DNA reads TGTGCCAGCAGCCAACCCCGAAGGAGGCCGACAGTCGATGGGTGGTATACGCAGTATTTT. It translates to CASSQPRRRPTVDGWYTQYF.

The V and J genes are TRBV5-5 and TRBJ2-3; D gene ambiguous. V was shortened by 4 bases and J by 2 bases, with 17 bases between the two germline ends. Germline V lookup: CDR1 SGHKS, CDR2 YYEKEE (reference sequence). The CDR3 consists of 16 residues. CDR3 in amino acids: CASSPRQRTLTDTQYF. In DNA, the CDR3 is TGTGCCAGCAGCCCCAGGCAGAGAACCCTCACAGATACGCAGTATTTT. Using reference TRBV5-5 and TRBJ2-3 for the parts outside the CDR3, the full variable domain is DAGVTQSPTHLIKTRGQQVTLRCSPISGHKSVSWYQQVLGQGPQFIFQYYEKEERGRGNFPDRFSARQFPNYSSELNVNALLLGDSALYLCASSPRQRTLTDTQYFGPGTRLTVL.

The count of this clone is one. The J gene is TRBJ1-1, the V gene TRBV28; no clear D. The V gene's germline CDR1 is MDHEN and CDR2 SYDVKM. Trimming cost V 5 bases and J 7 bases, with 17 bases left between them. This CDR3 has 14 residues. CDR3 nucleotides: TGTGCCAGCAGTCTCTTATCCGCGAAAAATGAAGCTTTCTTT. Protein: CASSLLSAKNEAFF.

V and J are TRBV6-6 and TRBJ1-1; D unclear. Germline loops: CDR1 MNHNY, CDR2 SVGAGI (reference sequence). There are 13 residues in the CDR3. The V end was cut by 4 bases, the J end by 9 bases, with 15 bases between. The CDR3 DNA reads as TGTGCCAGCAGTTCGGACGTTGGCAGAAAAGCTTTCTTT. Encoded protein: CASSSDVGRKAFF.

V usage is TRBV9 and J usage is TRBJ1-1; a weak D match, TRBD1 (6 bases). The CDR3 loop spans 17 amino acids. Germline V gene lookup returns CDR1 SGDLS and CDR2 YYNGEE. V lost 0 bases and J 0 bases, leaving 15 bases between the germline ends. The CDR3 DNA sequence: TGTGCCAGCAGCGTAGCACCGACAGGCCACATGAACACTGAAGCTTTCTTT. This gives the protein CASSVAPTGHMNTEAFF.

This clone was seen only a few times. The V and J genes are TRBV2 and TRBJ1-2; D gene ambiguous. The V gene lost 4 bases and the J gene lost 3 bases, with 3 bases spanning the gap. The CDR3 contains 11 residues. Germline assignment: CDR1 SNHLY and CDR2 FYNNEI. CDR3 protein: CASSGHYGYTF. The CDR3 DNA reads TGTGCCAGCAGTGGGCACTATGGCTACACCTTC.

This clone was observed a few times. The CDR3 spells CAISWGRGAGNTEAFF. DNA of the CDR3: TGTGCCATCAGTTGGGGGCGTGGGGCAGGGAACACTGAAGCTTTCTTT. The rearrangement uses TRBV10-3 and TRBJ1-1, with TRBD1 as a possible D gene (6 bases). This CDR3 has 16 amino acids. Trimming took off 5 bases at V and 1 base at J, with 17 bases between the two ends. The germline V gene encodes CDR1 ENHRY and CDR2 SYGVKD.

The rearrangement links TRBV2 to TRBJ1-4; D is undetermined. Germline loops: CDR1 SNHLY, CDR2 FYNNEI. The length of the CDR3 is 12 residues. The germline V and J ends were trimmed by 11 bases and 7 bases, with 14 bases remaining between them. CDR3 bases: TGTGCCTCCCGTCAGGAGACTGAAAAACTGTTTTTT. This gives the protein CASRQETEKLFF.

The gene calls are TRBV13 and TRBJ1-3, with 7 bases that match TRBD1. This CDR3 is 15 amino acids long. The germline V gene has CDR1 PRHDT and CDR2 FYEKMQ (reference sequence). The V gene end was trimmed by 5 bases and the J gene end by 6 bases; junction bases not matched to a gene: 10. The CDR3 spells CASSRRGRKVNTIYF. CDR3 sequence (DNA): TGTGCCAGCAGCCGGAGGGGGCGTAAGGTAAACACCATATATTTT. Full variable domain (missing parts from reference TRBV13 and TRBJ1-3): AAGVIQSPRHLIKEKRETATLKCYPIPRHDTVYWYQQGPGQDPQFLISFYEKMQSDKGSIPDRFSAQQFSDYHSELNMSSLELGDSALYFCASSRRGRKVNTIYFGEGSWLTVV.

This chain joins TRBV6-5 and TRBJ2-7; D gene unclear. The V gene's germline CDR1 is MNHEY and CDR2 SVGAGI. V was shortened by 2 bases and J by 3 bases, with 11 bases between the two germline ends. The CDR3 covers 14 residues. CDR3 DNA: TGTGCCAGCAGTTACACCAGCCACCTCTACGAGCAGTACTTC. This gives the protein CASSYTSHLYEQYF.

In nucleotides, the CDR3 is TGCAGCGTTGAAGATCGGGTCCCCGGGGAGCTGTTTTTT. Its protein is CSVEDRVPGELFF. This chain connects TRBV29-1 to TRBJ2-2; no reliable D call. CDR1 is SQVTM and CDR2 is ANQGSEA in the germline V gene. V was cut by 0 bases and J by 6 bases, with 8 bases left in between. This CDR3 is 13 amino acids long.

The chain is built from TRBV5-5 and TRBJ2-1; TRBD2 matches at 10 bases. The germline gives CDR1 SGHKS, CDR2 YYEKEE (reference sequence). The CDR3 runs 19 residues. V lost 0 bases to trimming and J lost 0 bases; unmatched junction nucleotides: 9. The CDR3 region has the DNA TGTGCCAGCAGCTTGGGTGGTAGCGGGAGGTCGAGCTCCTACAATGAGCAGTTCTTC. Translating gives CASSLGGSGRSSSYNEQFF.

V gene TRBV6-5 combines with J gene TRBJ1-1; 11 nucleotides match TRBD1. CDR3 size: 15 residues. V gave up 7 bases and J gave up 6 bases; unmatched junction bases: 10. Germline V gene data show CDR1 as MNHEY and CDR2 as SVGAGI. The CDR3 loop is CASTKDRGQVAEAFF. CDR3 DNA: TGTGCCAGCACCAAGGACAGGGGGCAGGTCGCTGAAGCTTTCTTT.

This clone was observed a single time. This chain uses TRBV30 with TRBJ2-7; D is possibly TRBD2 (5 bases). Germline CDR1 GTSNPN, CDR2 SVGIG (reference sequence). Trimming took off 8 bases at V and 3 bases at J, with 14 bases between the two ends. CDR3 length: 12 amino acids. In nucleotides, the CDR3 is TGTGCCCTAGGGAGCCAACTCTACGAGCAGTACTTC. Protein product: CALGSQLYEQYF.

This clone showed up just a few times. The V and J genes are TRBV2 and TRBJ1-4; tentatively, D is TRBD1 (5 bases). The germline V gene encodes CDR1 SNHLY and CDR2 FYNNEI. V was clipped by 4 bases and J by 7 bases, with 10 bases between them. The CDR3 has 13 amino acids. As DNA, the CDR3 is TGTGCCAGCAGTGGGGGGACGGCTGAAAAACTGTTTTTT. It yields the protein CASSGGTAEKLFF.

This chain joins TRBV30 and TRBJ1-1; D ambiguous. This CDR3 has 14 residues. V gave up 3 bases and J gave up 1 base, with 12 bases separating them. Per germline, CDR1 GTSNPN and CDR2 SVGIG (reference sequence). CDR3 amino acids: CAWSDGRANTEAFF. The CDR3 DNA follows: TGTGCCTGGAGCGACGGTCGGGCGAACACTGAAGCTTTCTTT.

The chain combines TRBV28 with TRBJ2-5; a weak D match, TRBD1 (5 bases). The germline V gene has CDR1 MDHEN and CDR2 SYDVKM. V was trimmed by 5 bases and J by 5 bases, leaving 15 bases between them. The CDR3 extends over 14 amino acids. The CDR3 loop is CASSTRVNSETQYF. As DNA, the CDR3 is TGTGCCAGCAGTACCAGGGTTAACTCGGAGACCCAGTACTTC.

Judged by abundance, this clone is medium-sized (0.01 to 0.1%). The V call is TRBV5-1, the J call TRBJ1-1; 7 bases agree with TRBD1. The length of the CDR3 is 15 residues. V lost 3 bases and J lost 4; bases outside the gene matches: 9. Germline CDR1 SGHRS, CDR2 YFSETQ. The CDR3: CASSSLTGYSTEAFF. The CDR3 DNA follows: TGCGCCAGCAGCTCACTGACAGGGTATAGCACTGAAGCTTTCTTT.

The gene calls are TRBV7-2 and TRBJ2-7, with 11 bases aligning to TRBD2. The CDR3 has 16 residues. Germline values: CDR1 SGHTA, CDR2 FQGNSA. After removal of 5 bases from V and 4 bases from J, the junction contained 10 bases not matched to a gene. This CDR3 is CASSPRGGLADYEQYF. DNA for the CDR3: TGTGCCAGCAGCCCGCGAGGGGGACTAGCGGATTACGAGCAGTACTTC.

The CDR3 DNA sequence: TGTGCCAGCAGCTTAGAGGGCAGGCGGGTGCAGTATTTT. Translating gives CASSLEGRRVQYF. This chain connects TRBV7-2 to TRBJ2-3; tentative D call: TRBD2 (5 bases). The CDR3 is made up of 13 amino acids. Trimming shortened V by 1 base and J by 11 bases, and 13 bases separated the two germline ends. CDR1 and CDR2 from the germline V gene are SGHTA and FQGNSA.

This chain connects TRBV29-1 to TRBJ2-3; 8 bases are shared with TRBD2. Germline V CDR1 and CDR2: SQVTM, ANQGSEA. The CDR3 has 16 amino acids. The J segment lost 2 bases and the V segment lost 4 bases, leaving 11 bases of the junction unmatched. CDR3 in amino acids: CSVGLLRGGYTDTQYF. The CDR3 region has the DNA TGCAGCGTTGGGCTGCTACGGGGGGGGTACACAGATACGCAGTATTTT.